Following are 5 T cell receptor beta chains from one sample sequenced in a study of blood T cell repertoires in COVID-19. Generated by immunoSEQ multiplex PCR, the TCRdb table keeps only in-frame clones and is missing some. The repertoire holds about 270,000 clones, roughly 85% seen once, with approximately 8.2% in the top ten. The sample taken for sequencing was PBMCs or T cells enriched from blood (not recorded which). These receptors all stem from a woman aged 50 to 60 with acute COVID-19.

This clone was counted many times. The chain recombines TRBV7-3 with TRBJ1-1, with unresolved D. V was cut by 5 bases and J by 4 bases, with 11 bases left in between. The CDR3 sequence is 13 residues long. Per the germline V gene, CDR1 is SGHTA and CDR2 is FQGTGA. CDR3 DNA sequence: TGTGCCAGCAGCGACTCCCAAGGCACTGAAGCTTTCTTT. This gives the protein CASSDSQGTEAFF.

This chain links TRBV7-3 with TRBJ2-3; 7 bases fit TRBD2. CDR1 is SGHTA and CDR2 is FQGTGA in the germline V gene. The CDR3 contains 14 residues. Germline trimming cut 5 bases from V and 6 bases from J; bases unmatched to any gene: 8. The chain's CDR3 is CASSPSLLADTQYF. The CDR3 DNA reads as TGTGCCAGCAGCCCTTCTCTACTAGCGGATACGCAGTATTTT.

V usage is TRBV7-2 and J usage is TRBJ2-1, with 10 bases identical to TRBD2. V dropped 5 bases and J dropped 5; count of bases not matched to a gene: 9. Germline V gene data show CDR1 as SGHTA and CDR2 as FQGNSA. The CDR3 extends over 16 amino acids. The CDR3 spells CASSQDSGGYNNEQFF. The CDR3, as DNA: TGTGCCAGCAGCCAGGATAGCGGGGGGTATAACAATGAGCAGTTCTTC.

This clone was counted a few times. The genes are TRBV19 and TRBJ2-7; D is possibly TRBD1 (5 bases). Per germline, CDR1 LNHDA and CDR2 SQIVND (reference sequence). V was shortened by 5 bases and J by 2 bases, with 10 bases between the two germline ends. This CDR3 contains 13 residues. The CDR3 reads CASSYQGPYEQYF. The CDR3 DNA sequence: TGTGCCAGTAGTTATCAGGGTCCCTACGAGCAGTACTTC.

V is TRBV2 and J is TRBJ1-1; 11 positions match TRBD1. This CDR3 has 15 amino acids. Germline CDR1 SNHLY, CDR2 FYNNEI. V was pared by 9 bases and J by 7 bases, with 13 bases of the junction left unmatched. DNA of the CDR3: TGTGCCAGTTTAATCCGGGACAGGGGGTTTGGTGAAGCTTTCTTT. This translates into CASLIRDRGFGEAFF.